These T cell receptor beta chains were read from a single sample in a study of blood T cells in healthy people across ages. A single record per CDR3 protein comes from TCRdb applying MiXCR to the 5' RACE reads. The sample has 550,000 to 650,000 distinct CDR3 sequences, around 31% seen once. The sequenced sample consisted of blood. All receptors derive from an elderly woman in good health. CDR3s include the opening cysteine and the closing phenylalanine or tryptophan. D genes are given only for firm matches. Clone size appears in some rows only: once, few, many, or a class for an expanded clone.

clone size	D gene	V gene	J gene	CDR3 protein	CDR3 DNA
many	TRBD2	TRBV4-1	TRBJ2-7	CASSQGTSGFIHEQYF	TGCGCCAGCAGCCAGGGGACTAGCGGCTTTATCCACGAGCAGTACTTC
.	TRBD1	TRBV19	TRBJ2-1	CASSKTGEPHNEQFF	TGTGCCAGTAGTAAGACAGGGGAACCCCACAATGAGCAGTTCTTC
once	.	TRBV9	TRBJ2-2	CASSQLASNTGERFF	TGTGCCAGCAGCCAACTAGCATCGAACACCGGGGAGCGGTTTTTT
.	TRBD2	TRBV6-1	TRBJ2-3	CASSRRSSGGSTDTQYF	TGTGCCAGCAGTCGGCGGTCCAGCGGGGGAAGCACTGATACGCAGTATTTT
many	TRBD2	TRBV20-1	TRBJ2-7	CSATTSGLSPGEQYF	TGCAGTGCTACGACCTCGGGACTAAGTCCGGGCGAGCAGTACTTC
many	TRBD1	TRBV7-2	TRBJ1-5	CASSLVAGTGGQPQHF	TGTGCCAGCAGCTTAGTGGCCGGGACAGGAGGTCAGCCCCAGCATTTT
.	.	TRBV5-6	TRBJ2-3	CASSLRLDRTSTDTQYF	TGTGCCAGCAGCTTGCGGTTAGACAGAACTAGCACAGATACGCAGTATTTT
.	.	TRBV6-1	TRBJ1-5	CASSEAYRSLNQPQHF	TGTGCCAGCAGTGAAGCGTATAGGAGCCTTAATCAGCCCCAGCATTTT
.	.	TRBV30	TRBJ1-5	CAWSVPSRELQHF	TGTGCCTGGAGTGTCCCTTCTAGGGAGCTCCAGCATTTT
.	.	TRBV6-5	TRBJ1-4	CASRAYGDGEKLFF	TGTGCCAGCCGGGCGTATGGCGATGGGGAAAAACTGTTTTTT
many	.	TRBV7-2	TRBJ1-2	CASSLVAVRGYTF	TGTGCCAGCAGCTTAGTGGCAGTCCGTGGCTACACCTTC
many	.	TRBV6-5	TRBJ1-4	CASSYSRAKGDEKLFF	TGTGCCAGCAGTTACTCGCGGGCAAAGGGGGATGAAAAACTGTTTTTT
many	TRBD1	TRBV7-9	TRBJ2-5	CASSLGTGLGETQYF	TGTGCCAGCAGCTTGGGGACAGGGTTGGGAGAGACCCAGTACTTC
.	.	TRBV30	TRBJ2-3	CARRHDTDTQYF	TGTGCCCGGAGGCATGACACAGATACGCAGTATTTT
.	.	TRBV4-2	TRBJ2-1	CASSRTGRMDEQFF	TGTGCCAGCAGCCGAACGGGCAGGATGGATGAGCAGTTCTTC
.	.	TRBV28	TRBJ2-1	CASSLPEGLARDNEQFF	TGTGCCAGCAGTCTACCCGAAGGGCTAGCGAGGGACAATGAGCAGTTCTTC
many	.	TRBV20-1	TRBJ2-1	CSARRHGPYNEQFF	TGCAGTGCTAGGCGCCATGGACCCTACAATGAGCAGTTCTTC
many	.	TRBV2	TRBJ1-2	CASSAQRSYTF	TGTGCCAGCAGTGCGCAGCGTTCCTACACCTTC
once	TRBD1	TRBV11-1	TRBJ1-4	CASSSSGTANEKLFF	TGTGCCAGCAGCTCCTCCGGGACAGCTAATGAAAAACTGTTTTTT
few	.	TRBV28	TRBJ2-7	CASRNPLPYEQYF	TGTGCCAGCAGGAATCCGCTTCCGTACGAGCAGTACTTC
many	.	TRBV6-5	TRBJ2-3	CASHDWGSTDTQYF	TGTGCCAGTCACGACTGGGGGAGCACAGATACGCAGTATTTT
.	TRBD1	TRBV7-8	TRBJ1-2	CARSPHKDREGGYTF	TGTGCCCGCAGCCCCCACAAGGACAGGGAGGGAGGCTACACCTTC
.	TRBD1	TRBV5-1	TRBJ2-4	CASSLAKGANIQYF	TGCGCCAGCAGCTTGGCCAAGGGGGCGAACATTCAGTACTTC
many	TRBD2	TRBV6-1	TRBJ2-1	CASSVPRGAYNEQFF	TGTGCCAGCAGTGTTCCGCGGGGGGCCTACAATGAGCAGTTCTTC
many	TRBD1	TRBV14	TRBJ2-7	CASSQTGIYEQYF	TGTGCCAGCAGCCAGACAGGGATCTACGAGCAGTACTTC
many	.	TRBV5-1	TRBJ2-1	CASSRTGTEYNEQFF	TGCGCCAGCAGCCGGACCGGGACGGAATACAATGAGCAGTTCTTC
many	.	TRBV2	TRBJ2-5	CASRTDVQETQYF	TGTGCCAGCAGGACGGACGTTCAAGAGACCCAGTACTTC
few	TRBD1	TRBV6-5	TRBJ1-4	CASRPTGGEGEKLFF	TGTGCCAGCAGGCCAACAGGGGGCGAGGGAGAAAAACTGTTTTTT
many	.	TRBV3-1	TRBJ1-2	CASSRTDGYGYTF	TGTGCCAGCAGCCGTACGGACGGCTATGGCTACACCTTC
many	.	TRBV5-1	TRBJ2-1	CASSLGTNLYNEQFF	TGCGCCAGCAGCCTTGGGACCAATTTATACAATGAGCAGTTCTTC
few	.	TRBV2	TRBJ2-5	CAGSDMDPATQYF	TGTGCCGGCAGTGACATGGACCCGGCGACCCAGTACTTC
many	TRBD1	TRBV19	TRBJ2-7	CASSNRGGEQYF	TGTGCCAGTAGTAACAGGGGTGGCGAGCAGTACTTC
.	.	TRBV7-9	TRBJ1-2	CASSSTGLGIDYGYTF	TGTGCCAGCAGCTCAACGGGTTTGGGGATTGACTATGGCTACACCTTC
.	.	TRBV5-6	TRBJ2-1	CASRDMTGAYNEQFF	TGTGCCAGCAGGGATATGACAGGCGCCTACAATGAGCAGTTCTTC
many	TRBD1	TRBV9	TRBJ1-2	CASSETGSYDYGYTF	TGTGCCAGCAGCGAGACAGGGAGTTACGACTATGGCTACACCTTC
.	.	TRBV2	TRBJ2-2	CASSREGAGELFF	TGTGCCAGCAGTAGAGAGGGGGCCGGGGAGCTGTTTTTT
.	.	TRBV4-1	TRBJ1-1	CASRHPGAMNTEAFF	TGCGCCAGCAGACACCCGGGAGCGATGAACACTGAAGCTTTCTTT
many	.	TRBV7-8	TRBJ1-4	CASSFGGFANEKLFF	TGTGCCAGCAGCTTCGGGGGTTTTGCTAATGAAAAACTGTTTTTT
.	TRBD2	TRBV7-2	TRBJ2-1	CASSNQGLAYYNEQFF	TGTGCCAGCAGCAACCAGGGACTAGCGTATTACAATGAGCAGTTCTTC
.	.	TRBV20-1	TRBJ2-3	CSAKAGSSTDTQYF	TGCAGTGCTAAGGCAGGTTCTAGCACAGATACGCAGTATTTT
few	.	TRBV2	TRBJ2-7	CASSGAVPSYNEQYF	TGTGCCAGCAGTGGGGCAGTCCCCTCCTACAATGAGCAGTACTTC
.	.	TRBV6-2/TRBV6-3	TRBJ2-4	CASSGTGQDIQYF	TGTGCCAGCAGCGGGACTGGCCAAGACATTCAGTACTTC
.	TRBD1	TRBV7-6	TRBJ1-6	CASSSGGQGAWNSPLHF	TGTGCCAGCAGCTCCGGGGGACAGGGGGCGTGGAATTCACCCCTCCACTTT
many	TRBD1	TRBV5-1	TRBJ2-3	CASSWGDRGREDTQYF	TGCGCCAGCAGCTGGGGGGACAGGGGGCGCGAAGATACGCAGTATTTT
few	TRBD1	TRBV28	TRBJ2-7	CASSSGATWDRDYYNEQYF	TGTGCCAGCAGTTCAGGGGCGACTTGGGACAGGGATTACTACAATGAGCAGTACTTC
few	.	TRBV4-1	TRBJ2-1	CASSQFRGRDEQFF	TGCGCCAGCAGCCAATTTCGAGGGCGTGATGAGCAGTTCTTC
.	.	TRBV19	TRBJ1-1	CASSRAGEIVTEAFF	TGTGCCAGTAGCAGGGCTGGGGAAATCGTCACTGAAGCTTTCTTT
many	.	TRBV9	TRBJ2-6	CASSEPGQKVIGANVLTF	TGTGCCAGCAGCGAGCCTGGACAAAAGGTCATTGGGGCCAACGTCCTGACTTTC
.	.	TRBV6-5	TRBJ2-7	CASSRSGNSYERYF	TGTGCCAGCAGTCGTTCAGGGAATTCCTACGAGCGGTACTTC
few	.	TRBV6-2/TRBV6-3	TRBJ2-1	CATLKDGAGEQFF	TGTGCCACATTGAAGGACGGGGCGGGTGAGCAGTTCTTC
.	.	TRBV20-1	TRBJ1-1	CSASTGQTTEAFF	TGCAGTGCTAGTACAGGGCAGACCACTGAAGCTTTCTTT
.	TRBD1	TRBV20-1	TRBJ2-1	CSASRDRGTQETQFF	TGCAGTGCTTCCCGGGACAGGGGAACTCAAGAGACCCAGTTCTTC
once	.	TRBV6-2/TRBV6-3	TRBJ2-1	CASSPPPGLPYNEQFF	TGTGCCAGCAGTCCCCCTCCGGGACTCCCCTACAATGAGCAGTTCTTC
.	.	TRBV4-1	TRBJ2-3	CASSQGGVGSTDTQYF	TGCGCCAGCAGCCAAGGGGGGGTTGGTAGCACAGATACGCAGTATTTT
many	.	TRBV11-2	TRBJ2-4	CASGKNIQYF	TGTGCCAGCGGCAAAAACATTCAGTACTTC
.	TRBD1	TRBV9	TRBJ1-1	CASSATGARTGAFF	TGTGCCAGCAGCGCTACAGGGGCAAGAACTGGAGCTTTCTTT
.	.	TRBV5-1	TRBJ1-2	CASSLSGQSYGYTF	TGCGCCAGCAGCTTGAGTGGACAGTCCTATGGCTACACCTTC